These 10 T cell receptor beta chains came from one sample sequenced in a study of blood T cell repertoires in COVID-19. The data were produced by immunoSEQ multiplex PCR, yet TCRdb's version contains in-frame clones alone and is incomplete. The sample lists roughly 75,000 clones, 75% to 85% occurring once. Sequenced input: peripheral blood. These receptors originate from a man aged 50 to 59 with COVID-19, enrolled during active disease.

This rearrangement joins TRBV11-2 to TRBJ1-1; possible D gene TRBD1, 6 bases. Germline V gene data show CDR1 as SGHAT and CDR2 as FQNNGV. The CDR3 loop spans 14 amino acids. V lost 3 bases and J lost 1, with 9 bases in between. CDR3 DNA: TGTGCCAGCAGCTTCCAGGGGCGGAACACTGAAGCTTTCTTT. Residues: CASSFQGRNTEAFF. Full variable domain (outside the CDR3, taken from reference TRBV11-2 and TRBJ1-1): EAGVAQSPRYKIIEKRQSVAFWCNPISGHATLYWYQQILGQGPKLLIQFQNNGVVDDSQLPKDRFSAERLKGVDSTLKIQPAKLEDSAVYLCASSFQGRNTEAFFGQGTRLTVV.

The V call is TRBV30, the J call TRBJ2-3; 8 bases agree with TRBD2. The junction had 7 bases not matched to a gene; V was cut back by 0 bases and J by 5 bases. The germline CDR1 and CDR2 sequences are GTSNPN and SVGIG (reference sequence). The CDR3 length is 15 residues. The CDR3 sequence is CAWSVAGLVGDTQYF. The DNA for the CDR3 is TGTGCCTGGAGTGTCGCGGGACTAGTCGGAGATACGCAGTATTTT.

The rearrangement links TRBV5-1 to TRBJ2-1, with TRBD2 identical over 8 bases. This CDR3 comprises 16 residues. Germline assignment: CDR1 SGHRS and CDR2 YFSETQ. Trimming cost V 0 bases and J 9 bases; bases outside gene matches: 11. As DNA, the CDR3 is TGCGCCAGCAGCTTGGTGGCGGGAGGTGGGTTGAGTGAGCAGTTCTTC. Translated, it gives CASSLVAGGGLSEQFF.

This clone was seen a handful of times. The chain couples TRBV28 to TRBJ2-1, with D perhaps matching TRBD2 (6 bases). The CDR3 covers 13 residues. With 3 bases removed from V and 7 bases from J, the gap between germline ends came to 10 bases. Germline V CDR1 and CDR2: MDHEN, SYDVKM. The CDR3 nucleotides read TGTGCCAGCAGTTTCGTCCTAGCGAATGAGCAGTTCTTC. Its protein product is CASSFVLANEQFF.

This clone was picked up one time. The germline gene is not matched at one end of the junction; a read error may be the cause. This chain joins TRBV6-6 and TRBJ2-1; 10 bases are shared with TRBD2. The CDR3 extends over 12 amino acids. Per germline, CDR1 MNHNY and CDR2 SVGAGI (reference sequence). Here the CDR3 reads CATSGSYNEQFF. The CDR3 bases are TGCGCGACTAGCGGGTCCTACAATGAGCAGTTCTTC.

This clone showed up just a few times. J is TRBJ2-3 and V is TRBV6-4, with D maybe TRBD2 (6 bases). Germline V lookup: CDR1 MRHNA, CDR2 SNTAGT. CDR3 size: 13 residues. The ends were cut back, 5 bases at V and 0 bases at J, with 6 bases in the middle. As DNA, the CDR3 is TGTGCCAGCAGTAGCGGGAGCACAGATACGCAGTATTTT. Amino acids: CASSSGSTDTQYF.

V gene TRBV6-5 combines with J gene TRBJ1-1; TRBD1 aligns across 9 bases. From germline, CDR1 is MNHEY and CDR2 SVGAGI. This CDR3 comprises 15 residues. Unmatched junction bases numbered 12, after V lost 5 bases and J lost 8 bases. The CDR3 reads CASSPRGTGSFEAFF. The DNA of the CDR3 is TGTGCCAGCAGTCCTCGTGGGACAGGGAGTTTCGAAGCTTTCTTT.

This clone was seen only once. The chain uses TRBV29-1 and TRBJ1-4, with D possibly being TRBD1 (6 bases). The CDR3 covers 14 residues. The ends were cut back, 1 base at V and 8 bases at J, with 14 bases in the middle. The germline CDR1 and CDR2 sequences are SQVTM and ANQGSEA. CDR3 DNA: TGCAGCGTTGAAGTTGCAGGGGAGAGGGAAAAACTGTTTTTT. Protein: CSVEVAGEREKLFF.

This clone has only one observation. This chain uses TRBV28 with TRBJ1-3; perhaps TRBD1 as D (5 bases). CDR3 length: 16 amino acids. The ends were cut back, 7 bases at V and 0 bases at J, with 16 bases in the middle. Germline V gene data show CDR1 as MDHEN and CDR2 as SYDVKM. CDR3 in DNA: TGTGCCAGCAAAGAACCAGGCAGGGACTCTGGAAACACCATATATTTT. It specifies CASKEPGRDSGNTIYF.

V is TRBV6-5 and J is TRBJ1-1; D not certain. Between the trimmed V and J ends, which lost 8 bases and 0 bases, there was a span of 10 bases. The CDR3 totals 13 residues. Per germline, CDR1 MNHEY and CDR2 SVGAGI. In DNA form, the CDR3 reads TGTGCCAGCGGAGAGCCCTTGAACACTGAAGCTTTCTTT. This translates into CASGEPLNTEAFF.